A selection of T cell receptor beta chains follows, all from one sample in a study of OX40 agonist ivuxolimab in advanced cancers. Assay used: immunoSEQ multiplex PCR; TCRdb lists only in-frame clones, some missing. The table shows 45,000 to 50,000 clones, with just over 90% occurring only once. This specimen was CD4+ or CD8+ T cells sorted from blood, taken in a trial of the OX40 agonist ivuxolimab. Receptor source: an adult with an advanced solid tumor such as melanoma, head and neck, liver or kidney cancer. CDR3s include the opening cysteine and the closing phenylalanine or tryptophan. The order of the fields is V gene, clone size, J gene, D gene, CDR3 protein, CDR3 DNA. D genes are given only for firm matches. Part of the rows lack a size; the others show once, few, many or a class for expanded clones.

TRBV19,.,TRBJ2-7,TRBD1,CASRGQRGEQYF,TGTGCCAGTAGGGGACAGAGGGGCGAGCAGTACTTC
TRBV4-1,.,TRBJ2-7,.,CASSQDPRGGEEYF,TGCGCCAGCAGCCAAGATCCCAGGGGTGGCGAGGAGTACTTC
TRBV19,.,TRBJ2-7,.,CASSIMPGPDEQYF,TGTGCCAGTAGTATAATGCCAGGGCCCGACGAGCAGTACTTC
TRBV7-9,once,TRBJ2-1,.,CASSSGPTFNEQFF,TGTGCCAGCAGCTCAGGGCCCACCTTCAATGAGCAGTTCTTC
TRBV27,.,TRBJ1-1,TRBD1,CASSTGTGVTEAFF,TGTGCCAGCAGTACCGGGACAGGGGTCACTGAAGCTTTCTTT
TRBV6-5,.,TRBJ1-1,.,CASRYRGGTEAFF,TGTGCCAGCAGGTACCGGGGGGGCACTGAAGCTTTCTTT
TRBV5-6,.,TRBJ2-1,.,CASSLGGRGAYNEQFF,TGTGCCAGCAGCTTGGGCGGCAGGGGGGCATACAATGAGCAGTTCTTC
TRBV7-9,.,TRBJ2-7,.,CASSPPSYEQYF,TGTGCCAGCAGTCCCCCTAGTTACGAGCAGTACTTC
TRBV29-1,once,TRBJ2-7,.,CSVREIEQYF,TGCAGCGTTAGGGAGATCGAGCAGTACTTC
TRBV10-2,few,TRBJ1-5,.,CATREVDQPQHF,TGCGCCACCAGGGAGGTCGATCAGCCCCAGCATTTT
TRBV6-4,.,TRBJ2-3,TRBD2,CASSDSRGGLDTQYF,TGTGCCAGCAGTGACTCGCGGGGGGGCTTAGATACGCAGTATTTT
TRBV23-1,.,TRBJ2-7,TRBD1,CAVRGTASLYEQYF,TGCGCCGTGAGGGGGACAGCCAGTTTGTACGAGCAGTACTTC
TRBV5-6,once,TRBJ2-1,TRBD1,CASSLGPGTGGLSYNEQFF,TGTGCCAGCAGCTTGGGGCCCGGGACAGGGGGCCTCTCCTACAATGAGCAGTTCTTC
TRBV21-1,.,TRBJ2-7,.,CASSKEEASYEQYF,TGTGCCAGCAGCAAAGAGGAGGCCTCCTACGAGCAGTACTTC
TRBV6-1,.,TRBJ2-5,TRBD2,CASGGTSAQGTQYF,TGTGCCAGCGGGGGGACTAGCGCACAGGGGACCCAGTACTTC
TRBV5-1,.,TRBJ2-1,TRBD2,CASRPSGSSYNEQFF,TGCGCCAGCAGACCTAGCGGGAGCTCCTACAATGAGCAGTTCTTC
TRBV4-1,.,TRBJ2-1,.,CASSQGGTPVREQFF,TGCGCCAGCAGCCAAGGAGGGACACCCGTTCGGGAGCAGTTCTTC
TRBV6-5,once,TRBJ2-7,.,CASSYGKSYEQYF,TGTGCCAGCAGTTACGGGAAATCCTACGAGCAGTACTTC
TRBV7-2,once,TRBJ2-1,.,CASSPFYNEQFF,TGTGCCAGCAGCCCATTTTACAATGAGCAGTTCTTC
TRBV15,.,TRBJ2-3,.,CATSRPDSGAPQYF,TGTGCCACCAGCAGACCGGACAGTGGCGCTCCGCAGTATTTT
TRBV7-9,.,TRBJ2-6,.,CASSSNTGFSGANVLTF,TGTGCCAGCAGCTCGAATACAGGTTTCTCTGGGGCCAACGTCCTGACTTTC
TRBV7-9,.,TRBJ1-4,TRBD1,CASSSTGGTNEKLFF,TGTGCCAGCAGCTCAACAGGGGGCACTAATGAAAAACTGTTTTTT
TRBV18,.,TRBJ1-1,.,CASSPTQDLMNTEAFF,TGTGCCAGCTCACCGACCCAGGACCTGATGAACACTGAAGCTTTCTTT
TRBV30,.,TRBJ1-1,.,CAWSATGINTEAFF,TGTGCCTGGAGTGCCACAGGGATAAACACTGAAGCTTTCTTT
TRBV27,.,TRBJ2-7,.,CASSSGFPYEQYF,TGTGCCAGCAGTTCGGGCTTCCCCTACGAGCAGTACTTC
TRBV7-9,.,TRBJ2-2,.,CASSIKRGVWTGELFF,TGTGCCAGCAGCATCAAGAGGGGAGTTTGGACCGGGGAGCTGTTTTTT
TRBV13,.,TRBJ2-7,.,CASSLGSRFAYEQYF,TGTGCCAGCAGCTTGGGGAGCAGGTTCGCCTACGAGCAGTACTTC
TRBV29-1,once,TRBJ2-7,TRBD2,CSAAGGEFYEQYF,TGCAGCGCTGCTGGGGGGGAGTTCTACGAGCAGTACTTC
TRBV9,.,TRBJ2-1,TRBD2,CASSSRMSGEGYNEQFF,TGTGCCAGCAGCTCCCGAATGAGCGGGGAGGGATACAATGAGCAGTTCTTC
TRBV28,.,TRBJ2-7,TRBD2,CASSPGLAEAAISYEQYF,TGTGCCAGCAGTCCGGGACTAGCGGAAGCCGCAATCTCCTACGAGCAGTACTTC
TRBV6-5,.,TRBJ2-1,TRBD2,CASSTRTSLNEQFF,TGTGCCAGCAGTACCCGGACTAGCTTGAATGAGCAGTTCTTC
TRBV7-2,few,TRBJ2-7,.,CASSSDGEQYF,TGTGCCAGCAGCTCCGACGGGGAGCAGTACTTC
TRBV13,.,TRBJ1-5,.,CASSARGRGNQPQHF,TGTGCCAGCAGCGCCCGGGGACGCGGCAATCAGCCCCAGCATTTT
TRBV28,.,TRBJ2-7,TRBD2,CASNQAGADYEQYF,TGTGCCAGCAACCAAGCGGGAGCCGATTACGAGCAGTACTTC
TRBV5-5,.,TRBJ1-2,TRBD1,CASSLDVSLGQPNYGYTF,TGTGCCAGCAGCTTGGACGTGTCGTTGGGACAGCCTAACTATGGCTACACCTTC
TRBV15,once,TRBJ2-1,.,CATSRDKRDNEQFF,TGTGCCACCAGCAGAGATAAGCGGGACAATGAGCAGTTCTTC
TRBV5-6,.,TRBJ2-7,TRBD2,CASSTGTSGSYEQYF,TGTGCCAGCAGCACTGGGACTAGCGGTTCCTACGAGCAGTACTTC
TRBV6-4,.,TRBJ2-7,.,CARNRCGRSSYEQYF,TGTGCCAGAAATAGGTGCGGTAGGAGCTCCTACGAGCAGTACTTC
TRBV2,.,TRBJ2-2,TRBD2,CATLGLAGGGGTGELFF,TGTGCCACCCTGGGACTAGCGGGGGGAGGTGGAACCGGGGAGCTGTTTTTT
TRBV5-4,.,TRBJ1-1,.,CASRSGHTNTEAFF,TGTGCCAGCAGATCGGGACACACGAACACTGAAGCTTTCTTT
TRBV6-1,.,TRBJ1-5,.,CASSVWPETNLNQPQHF,TGTGCCAGCAGTGTATGGCCTGAGACCAATCTCAATCAGCCCCAGCATTTT
TRBV19,.,TRBJ1-1,.,CASSIVGGNTEAFF,TGTGCCAGTAGTATAGTGGGAGGGAACACTGAAGCTTTCTTT
TRBV5-6,few,TRBJ2-7,TRBD1,CASSSGGEQYF,TGTGCCAGCAGCTCAGGGGGCGAGCAGTACTTC